The 18 T cell receptor beta chains below were found in one sample sequenced in a study of blood T cell repertoires in COVID-19. TCRdb keeps only in-frame clones here, not all; method: immunoSEQ multiplex PCR. The repertoire holds 200,000 to 300,000 clones, about 83% seen once, with around 5.5% in the top ten. Sequencing was done on a sample of peripheral blood. The receptor source for this set is a human donor in a cohort sampled during active COVID-19.

The rearrangement uses TRBV6-2 or TRBV6-3 and TRBJ1-1; D gene ambiguous. This CDR3 is built from 13 residues. V shed 5 bases and J shed 9 bases, with 16 bases lying between them. CDR1 and CDR2 (germline): MNHEY, SVGEGT. The CDR3 DNA is TGTGCCAGCAGTCCCCCTAGACCTCACAAAGCTTTCTTT. It yields the protein CASSPPRPHKAFF.

This clone was seen many times. The chain employs TRBV5-1 and TRBJ2-7; D is perhaps TRBD1 (6 bases). The CDR3 covers 16 residues. With 3 bases removed from V and 0 bases from J, the gap between germline ends came to 16 bases. The germline V gene has CDR1 SGHRS and CDR2 YFSETQ. CDR3 region: CASSSLTGMNSYEQYF. CDR3 in DNA: TGCGCCAGCAGCTCCCTAACAGGGATGAACTCCTACGAGCAGTACTTC.

The V call is TRBV19, the J call TRBJ2-1; D not resolved. V gave up 8 bases and J gave up 5 bases, with 13 bases separating them. Germline-derived CDR1 and CDR2 are LNHDA and SQIVND (reference sequence). The CDR3 consists of 13 residues. The DNA for the CDR3 is TGTGCCAGTGTTCCTTCCGGTAACAATGAGCAGTTCTTC. It is translated as CASVPSGNNEQFF.

The chain joins TRBV2 to TRBJ2-3; tentative D call: TRBD1 (5 bases). The V gene's germline CDR1 is SNHLY and CDR2 FYNNEI. With 3 bases removed from V and 2 bases from J, the gap between germline ends came to 12 bases. This CDR3 spans 15 amino acids. The CDR3, as DNA: TGTGCCAGCAGTGATGTTAGACAGCCCACAGATACGCAGTATTTT. This gives the protein CASSDVRQPTDTQYF. The whole variable domain, remainder taken from reference TRBV2 and TRBJ2-3, is EPEVTQTPSHQVTQMGQEVILRCVPISNHLYFYWYRQILGQKVEFLVSFYNNEISEKSEIFDDQFSVERPDGSNFTLKIRSTKLEDSAMYFCASSDVRQPTDTQYFGPGTRLTVL.

This clone was found once. This rearrangement joins TRBV18 to TRBJ2-1; the match to TRBD1 covers 11 bases. The length of the CDR3 is 15 residues. CDR1 is KGHSH and CDR2 is LQKENI in the germline V gene. With V trimmed by 4 bases and J by 7 bases, 6 bases remained unmatched. The DNA for the CDR3 is TGTGCCAGCTCACTTGGACAGGGGGCTCAGAATGAGCAGTTCTTC. Translating gives CASSLGQGAQNEQFF.

V and J are TRBV9 and TRBJ1-2, with 7 nucleotides matching TRBD1. The CDR3 is made up of 17 amino acids. Germline V CDR1 and CDR2: SGDLS, YYNGEE. The J segment lost 4 bases and the V segment lost 2 bases, leaving 14 bases of the junction unmatched. The CDR3 sequence: CASSVGSNRGRSYGYTF. CDR3 DNA: TGTGCCAGCAGCGTTGGGTCGAACAGGGGACGGAGCTATGGCTACACCTTC.

This chain links TRBV7-8 with TRBJ1-1; D is unresolved. The germline V gene encodes CDR1 SGHVS and CDR2 FQNEAQ. The CDR3 is 15 residues long. V was cut by 2 bases and J by 3 bases, with 13 bases left in between. CDR3 region: CASSLSLVADTEAFF. CDR3 in DNA: TGTGCCAGCAGCTTATCGCTCGTCGCGGACACTGAAGCTTTCTTT.

The V and J genes are TRBV10-3 and TRBJ1-1, with 10 bases lining up with TRBD1. This CDR3 is 14 amino acids long. Per the germline V gene, CDR1 is ENHRY and CDR2 is SYGVKD. Trimming cost V 6 bases and J 1 base; bases outside gene matches: 2. The CDR3 here is CAIRRQGANTEAFF. In nucleotides, the CDR3 is TGTGCCATCAGGAGACAGGGGGCGAACACTGAAGCTTTCTTT.

The V call is TRBV11-2, the J call TRBJ2-7; D unresolved. CDR3 length equals 14 residues. Germline V gene sequence: CDR1 SGHAT, CDR2 FQNNGV. V was clipped by 1 base and J by 3 bases, with 10 bases between them. The CDR3 DNA follows: TGTGCCAGCAGCTTAGGCGTTTATGACTACGAGCAGTACTTC. Protein sequence: CASSLGVYDYEQYF.

The rearrangement joins TRBV7-3 to TRBJ1-1; maybe TRBD1 (6 bases). The germline V gene encodes CDR1 SGHTA and CDR2 FQGTGA. The CDR3 length is 14 residues. V was clipped by 6 bases and J by 3 bases, with 14 bases between them. The CDR3 region has the DNA TGTGCCAGCAGGTCCAGGGGCGTAGACACTGAAGCTTTCTTT. Translating gives CASRSRGVDTEAFF.

The rearrangement joins TRBV14 to TRBJ2-5; D unresolved. Germline lookup yields CDR1 SGHDN and CDR2 FVKESK. The V gene lost 1 base and the J gene lost 5 bases, with 8 bases spanning the gap. The CDR3 is 13 residues long. The DNA of the CDR3 is TGTGCCAGCAGCCAAGGGGCCCGGGAGACCCAGTACTTC. Protein sequence: CASSQGARETQYF.

The chain uses TRBV9 and TRBJ2-5; 7 bases are shared with TRBD2. After removal of 4 bases from V and 4 bases from J, the junction contained 19 bases not matched to a gene. The CDR3 is 18 residues long. CDR1 is SGDLS and CDR2 is YYNGEE in the germline V gene. The CDR3 reads CASSPQIPGRDLPETQYF. In DNA, the CDR3 is TGTGCCAGCAGCCCACAAATTCCAGGGAGGGACTTACCAGAGACCCAGTACTTC.

For this clone: Different DNA sequences within this sample yield the same CDR3. The chain carries TRBV3-1 (or the pseudogene TRBV3-2) and TRBJ1-1; no clear D gene. Germline CDR1 and CDR2: LGHDT and YNNKEL (reference sequence). The CDR3 loop spans 13 amino acids. V lost 1 base and J 4 bases, leaving 7 bases between the germline ends. CDR3 nucleotides: TGTGCCAGCAGCCAAGTGCGGGGCACTGAAGCTTTCTTT. It is translated as CASSQVRGTEAFF.

The chain links TRBV3-1 (or the pseudogene TRBV3-2) to TRBJ1-1; a possible D gene is TRBD1 (6 bases). In germline, CDR1 is LGHDT, CDR2 YNNKEL (reference sequence). Trimming shortened V by 5 bases and J by 0 bases, and 10 bases separated the two germline ends. The CDR3 has 14 amino acids. This CDR3 is CASSVRDMNTEAFF. The CDR3 nucleotides read TGTGCCAGCAGCGTCCGGGACATGAACACTGAAGCTTTCTTT.

The chain links TRBV24-1 to TRBJ2-7; maybe TRBD2 (5 bases). The germline V and J ends were trimmed by 3 bases and 7 bases, with 15 bases remaining between them. CDR3 size: 14 residues. Germline assignment: CDR1 KGHDR and CDR2 SFDVKD. CDR3 protein: CATSDPSGLTEQYF. For the CDR3, the DNA is TGTGCCACCAGTGATCCCTCGGGATTGACGGAGCAGTACTTC.

The chain uses TRBV11-2 and TRBJ1-1; the D is unclear. V lost 8 bases to trimming and J lost 1 base, with 17 bases between them. This CDR3 has 15 amino acids. Germline CDR1 SGHAT, CDR2 FQNNGV. The CDR3 DNA is TGTGCCAGCCACTCTTTCGGGGTAAAGAACACTGAAGCTTTCTTT. Protein sequence: CASHSFGVKNTEAFF. The full variable domain, with the rest looked up from reference TRBV11-2 and TRBJ1-1, is EAGVAQSPRYKIIEKRQSVAFWCNPISGHATLYWYQQILGQGPKLLIQFQNNGVVDDSQLPKDRFSAERLKGVDSTLKIQPAKLEDSAVYLCASHSFGVKNTEAFFGQGTRLTVV.

A single count supports this clone. The chain uses TRBV6-5 and TRBJ2-5; D is possibly TRBD2 (5 bases). The V end was cut by 2 bases, the J end by 5 bases, with 9 bases between. This CDR3 has 13 residues. Germline V gives CDR1 MNHEY, CDR2 SVGAGI. CDR3 sequence: CASSYGRAETQYF. For the CDR3, the DNA is TGTGCCAGCAGTTACGGGCGGGCCGAGACCCAGTACTTC.

This chain joins TRBV10-2 and TRBJ2-7; 8 bases line up with TRBD2. Germline-derived CDR1 and CDR2 are WSHSY and SAAADI. The CDR3 spans 15 residues. With V trimmed by 8 bases and J by 4 bases, 13 bases remained unmatched. The CDR3 nucleotides are TGCGCCAGCGAACCGGTAGGGCGGGAGGTGTACGAGCAGTACTTC. This gives the protein CASEPVGREVYEQYF.